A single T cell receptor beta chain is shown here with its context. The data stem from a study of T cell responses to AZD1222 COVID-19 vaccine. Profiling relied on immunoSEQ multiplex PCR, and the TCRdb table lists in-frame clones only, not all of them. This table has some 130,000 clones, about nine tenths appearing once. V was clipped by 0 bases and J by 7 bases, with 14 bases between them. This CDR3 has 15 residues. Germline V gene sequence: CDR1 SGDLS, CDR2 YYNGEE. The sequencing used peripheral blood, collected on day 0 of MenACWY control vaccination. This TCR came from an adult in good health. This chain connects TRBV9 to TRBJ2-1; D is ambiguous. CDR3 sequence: CASSVEGFLLNEQFF. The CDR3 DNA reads TGTGCCAGCAGCGTAGAAGGGTTTCTTTTAAATGAGCAGTTCTTC.